Detailed here is one TCR beta chain. The data belong to a study of blood T cell repertoires in COVID-19. At the level of the study: Samples of COVID-19 (acute and convalescent) were obtained from the United States, Italy and Spain.

Data came from immunoSEQ multiplex PCR; TCRdb stores just in-frame clones and leaves some out. The sample holds about 270,000 clones; roughly 79% are singletons and the top ten take less than 3%. The CDR3 is 15 amino acids. Trimming cost V 4 bases and J 4 bases, with 14 bases left between them. From germline, CDR1 is SEHNR and CDR2 FQNEAQ (reference sequence). The chain carries TRBV7-9 and TRBJ2-1; D unclear. The receptor was isolated from a woman aged 60-70 years with active or convalescent COVID-19. Sequences were obtained from peripheral blood. For the CDR3, the DNA is TGTGCCAGCAGCTCACGCCTAGACGGTTACAATGAGCAGTTCTTC. Residues: CASSSRLDGYNEQFF.